Here is one T cell receptor (beta chain) with its context. What this receptor recognizes is not known. Per-base qualities were not stored, and no clone one base away is much larger. These data belong to a study of cytomegalovirus exposure and HLA in healthy donors listed by TCRdb under 2017. In the study overall: In an earlier analysis of approximately 640 of the donors, around 290 Gb of sequence data and 100 million or so unique TCR beta sequences from roughly 190 million T cells were reported. An early release covering around 630 HLA-typed donors comprised approximately 300 gigabases of sequencing data and tens of millions of unique TCR sequences. The genetic ancestry cluster associated with self-reported Caucasian donors included about four fifths of the roughly 360 genotyped donors. The study was designed to test whether signatures of past pathogen exposure could be identified by cataloging public T cell receptors. The study profiled the T cell repertoires of hundreds of subjects by immunosequencing and related them to cytomegalovirus serostatus. In addition to the first cohort of 666 subjects, a separate validation cohort of approximately 130 different subjects was used. To predict cytomegalovirus infection status, the study brought together high-throughput TCR immunosequencing, statistical association of individual TCRs with disease status, and machine learning. To study patterns of TCR occurrence, a later analysis re-analyzed previously published TCR beta repertoires from 550 to 800 donors and added high-resolution HLA genotyping. Rather than using new phenotypic data, the later analysis identified candidate immune exposures from TCR beta sequences and from how often those sequences occurred across donors. An earlier analysis of some 500 of the donors used high-throughput TCR beta sequencing to judge whether each TCR beta V gene segment behaved as functional or pseudogenic. Donor age, sex, ethnicity and CMV serostatus were compiled alongside the repertoire data. A later genetic analysis took genome-wide SNP genotypes for about three fifths of the 666 donors and used that subset as a discovery cohort. All discovery cohort repertoires had been generated using a single sequencing platform. HLA typing included class I and class II loci at four-digit resolution. The number of typed donors differed by locus: about 620-630 for A, B, C, DRB1 and DQB1; roughly 510 for DQA1; approximately 600 for DPA1; and about 450 for DPB1. Because of strong linkage in the cohort, 5 or 6 DR-DQ haplotypes were treated as single units for association and clustering. On average, around 240,000 unique TCR beta nucleotide sequences were sequenced per donor among several hundred genotyped donors of the cohort, with roughly 18% of those sequences being non-productive.

The CDR3, cysteine through phenylalanine, is 21 amino acids long. Of all the DNA, just the CDR3 is kept, 63 bases in frame from base 1. The library was generated by the immunoSEQ multiplex PCR assay. For the multiplex PCR, a mixture combining 60 forward primers for TCR Vbeta segments and 13 reverse primers for TCR Jbeta segments was used. A multiplex PCR assay on genomic DNA amplified the CDR3 region of rearranged TCR beta genes. The Illumina HiSeq System was used to sequence the amplified TCR beta libraries as 87-base-pair reads. Turning to the authors' computational methods: A later analysis counted approximately 74 million unique TCR beta chains across the 600 to 850 repertoires, and about 10 million of these chains were shared by at least two donors. To remove PCR and sequencing errors, raw reads were error-corrected and collapsed into unique sequences using a nearest-neighbor algorithm that merged closely related sequences. V, D and J gene segments were assigned by aligning CDR3 sequences to IMGT reference sequences. For a sequence to be retained, a match of at least six nucleotides was required to both a V gene segment and a J gene segment. A rearrangement was called productive if the CDR3 had no stop codons and remained in frame with V and J, and every other rearrangement was called non-productive. CDR3 was defined according to IMGT convention as the region running from the second conserved V-encoded cysteine to the conserved J-encoded phenylalanine. In an earlier analysis of 500 to 650 of the donors, sequences lacking an unambiguous match to a single V gene segment were excluded. An earlier analysis of 500 to 700 of the donors classified V segments as functional when productive rearrangements were above 56.7% and as segregating when the standard deviation between donors was above 5%. A statistical classification framework was built for diagnosing cytomegalovirus status from the catalog of TCR beta chain sequences. In a later analysis, TCR nucleotide sequences were compared against IMGT/GENE-DB human TR gene sequences so that V and J genes could be assigned. Using the TCRdist pipeline, a later analysis assigned CDR3 sequences along with most-parsimonious VDJ recombination scenarios. In a later analysis, each TCR beta chain was defined by its CDR3 amino acid sequence together with its V-gene family, and reads lacking a unique V-gene family were excluded. A later analysis removed 550 to 650 highly shared, low-generation-probability nucleotide sequences to deal with suspected cross-contamination and a sequencing artifact. A later analysis calculated a clonal expansion index for each public chain from normalized within-repertoire ranks of inferred template counts. A later analysis computed generation probabilities with a VDJ recombination model fitted to out-of-frame rearrangements, and checked the results against IGoR. In a later analysis, hypergeometric tests were used to score TCR-TCR, TCR-HLA and TCR-CMV co-occurrence, with a repertoire-size bias correction applied to TCR pairs. A later analysis estimated false discovery rates by permuting HLA or CMV assignments 20 times. A later analysis grouped co-occurring TCRs with DBSCAN, adding TCRdist sequence similarity when clustering within HLA-allele-positive subsets. For co-occurrence clustering, repertoires with fewer than 30,000 or more than 120,000 public chains were excluded, along with about five repertoires with anomalous nucleotide sharing. TCRdb took this table from immuneACCESS and kept in-frame rearrangements with V and J called. Such tables lack part of the clones; where checked against another copy, unresolved V genes explain under half of the gap, and the rest is unexplained. V, J and clone size were drawn from that table, and D and trimming were deduced from the DNA. The table for this sample lists under 200,000 clones; approximately 80% of them were counted only once. The ten largest account for roughly 10% of the sample.

Overall study results and their limits: A cluster of highly shared sequence variants was judged likely to represent a technical artifact of the sequencing pipeline. In a later analysis, several top co-occurrence clusters were reported to appear linked to parvovirus B19, influenza, CMV and Epstein-Barr virus. A later genetic analysis reported fewer N-insertions in productive TCRs among donors in an Asian-associated ancestry cluster than the roughly 700-donor mean. A few of the identified cytomegalovirus-associated TCR beta chains were confirmed in vitro to be specific for cytomegalovirus antigens. Some IMGT-functional V segments, including TRBV6-2 and TRBV6-3, could not be distinguished by the 87-base-pair reads and were therefore excluded. Because HLA typing was missing for some donors at each locus, association tests included only the typed subset. While some public TCRs were present in many individuals, most TCR sequences turned up only very rarely across donors. This cohort had only TCR beta chains sequenced, and the lack of alpha or paired-chain data limited which features could be detected. A later analysis found that most CMV-associated TCR beta chains appeared HLA-restricted, with HLA associations seemingly driven largely by CMV exposure. CMV serostatus was the only immune exposure information available for the cohort. It was suggested by the authors that the approach could potentially be generalized to other disease states and immunological phenotypes. Approximately 18 rarely observed V segments, including chromosome 9 orphons, were excluded from the earlier analysis of some 590 of the donors because counts were too low. V-gene and J-gene trimming of TCR beta chains was associated with a missense DCLRE1C variant in a later genetic analysis, and the association was replicated in an independent cohort. A further reported finding was that TCR beta sequences accurately predicted the HLA-A and HLA-B alleles for most subjects in the first cohort. Linkage disequilibrium might explain the correlated functional status among segregating V segments, but an unknown experimental factor could not be excluded. In an earlier analysis of 587 of the donors, most TCR beta V segments were observed in productive rearrangements about 87% or about 30% of the time, broadly matching IMGT annotations. When HLA alleles, especially DR and DQ, strongly co-occurred, TCR associations were difficult to assign to individual alleles. The study listed approximately 150 TCR beta chains as associated with cytomegalovirus. According to a later analysis, TCR association rates differed among HLA loci, with DRB1 alleles showing the most associated TCRs and HLA-C alleles showing the fewest. The presence/absence analyses assumed that sequencing depth was roughly uniform across donors, and that assumption may not be true. Specific HLA alleles were associated with around 18,000 TCR beta sequences at a false discovery rate of 0.05 in a later analysis. The classifier was reported to diagnose cytomegalovirus status with high specificity and sensitivity in both the original cohort and the validation cohort. A later analysis found that HLA-associated TCR beta chains were more clonally expanded and had lower generation probabilities than equally common non-associated chains.

The cohort comprised fewer than 700 healthy bone marrow donors. All cohort members were sampled while nominally healthy, although unrecorded immune exposures were likely present. The donor was CMV seropositive and belonged to the group of 250 to 350 seropositive cohort members. Every donor gave a peripheral blood sample, and the peripheral blood mononuclear cells from that sample were used for TCR beta sequencing. The Qiagen DNeasy Blood Extraction Kit was used to extract genomic DNA from the blood cell samples. This TCR derives from a man younger than 35 in good health and CMV-seropositive. Recombination joined TRBV12-2 with TRBJ2-5; no check of the table's D call, TRBD2, against the DNA was made. The J call is uncertain, as TRBJ2-7 better fits the DNA end. TRBV12-2 is assigned pseudogene status. Sequenced input: PBMCs. The bases are TGTGCAAGTCGCTTAGCCCTGGGGGGCCCCCCGGGACTAGCGGGAATCGACGAGCAGTACTTC. This gives the protein CASRLALGGPPGLAGIDEQYF.